A selection of T cell receptor beta chains follows, all from one sample in a study of blood T cell repertoires in COVID-19. TCRdb keeps only in-frame clones here, not all; method: immunoSEQ multiplex PCR. The sample carries 240,000 or so clones, roughly 79% recorded once. The sequencing sample was made of peripheral blood. These TCRs come from a woman of 80 years or more with acute or convalescent COVID-19. The CDR3 runs from the conserved cysteine through the conserved F or W. D genes are given only for firm matches. Clone size is stated in some rows and not others, as once, few, many or a class when expanded.

NA	TRBV3-1/TRBV3-2	TRBD1	TRBJ2-3	TGTGCCAGCAGCCAAGATGTAAAGGGGGCCCCGCAGTATTTT	CASSQDVKGAPQYF
NA	TRBV11-2	NA	TRBJ1-1	TGTGCCAGCAGCTCCCGGGACACCATACCGAACACTGAAGCTTTCTTT	CASSSRDTIPNTEAFF
NA	TRBV5-5	TRBD1	TRBJ2-1	TGTGCCAGCAGCTCCAACGACAGGGTGTACAATGAGCAGTTCTTC	CASSSNDRVYNEQFF
NA	TRBV7-2	TRBD2	TRBJ2-7	TGTGCCAGCAGCACCCGAACTAGCGGGGGTAACGAGCAGTACTTC	CASSTRTSGGNEQYF
few	TRBV6-5	TRBD1	TRBJ2-1	TGTGCCAGCAGATTGGACAGGGCGTCCTACAATGAGCAGTTCTTC	CASRLDRASYNEQFF
NA	TRBV5-1	NA	TRBJ2-3	TGCGCCAGCAGGATAGGCACAGATACGCAGTATTTT	CASRIGTDTQYF
NA	TRBV7-2	TRBD1	TRBJ1-4	TGTGCCAGCAGCCCGACAGGGACGACTAATGAAAAACTGTTTTTT	CASSPTGTTNEKLFF
few	TRBV6-2/TRBV6-3	NA	TRBJ2-7	TGTGCCAGCAGTTACTCGACAGACCCTAGATGGGAGCAGTACTTC	CASSYSTDPRWEQYF
NA	TRBV11-1	NA	TRBJ1-1	TGTGCCAGCAGGTCAACAGGGTTTGAAGCTTTCTTT	CASRSTGFEAFF
NA	TRBV5-1	NA	TRBJ1-3	TGCGCCAGCAGCTTGAGTCAGGTTTCGGATGGAAACACCATATATTTT	CASSLSQVSDGNTIYF
NA	TRBV27	TRBD1	TRBJ1-4	TGTGCCAGCAGTCCCTGGACAGGGGGGGAAGAAAAACTGTTTTTT	CASSPWTGGEEKLFF
once	TRBV4-3	NA	TRBJ2-7	TGCGCCAGCAGCCAAGATTCGCTGGGGCCCTACGAGCAGTACTTC	CASSQDSLGPYEQYF
NA	TRBV10-1	NA	TRBJ2-3	TGCGCCAGAAGACAGGACACAGATACGCAGTATTTT	CARRQDTDTQYF
NA	TRBV6-5	TRBD1	TRBJ1-5	TGTGCCAGCAGTTATTCCAGGGGGAATCAGCCCCAGCATTTT	CASSYSRGNQPQHF
NA	TRBV7-3	TRBD2	TRBJ2-2	TGTGCCAGCAGCCAGCAAGGACTAGCGATGACCGGGGAGCTGTTTTTT	CASSQQGLAMTGELFF
NA	TRBV28	NA	TRBJ1-1	TGTGCCAGCAGTTTTAGGATGGGGGCGGGTAACACTGAAGCTTTCTTT	CASSFRMGAGNTEAFF
NA	TRBV6-2/TRBV6-3	NA	TRBJ1-2	TGTGCCAGCAGCCCCGGACAGTCCTATGGCTACACCTTC	CASSPGQSYGYTF
once	TRBV7-9	NA	TRBJ1-6	TGTGCCAGCAGCTCCAGACAAAGCTCCTATAATTCACCCCTCCACTTT	CASSSRQSSYNSPLHF
once	TRBV6-6	TRBD1	TRBJ1-1	TGTGCCAGCAGTTACAGGGGGCCGACTGAAGCTTTCTTT	CASSYRGPTEAFF
NA	TRBV23-1	TRBD1	TRBJ1-5	TGCGCCAGCAGAGGGGGGGACAGGATCAATCAGCCCCAGCATTTT	CASRGGDRINQPQHF
NA	TRBV18	TRBD1	TRBJ1-6	TGTGCCAGCTCACAGCAGGGGGCTCGGTCACCCCTCCACTTT	CASSQQGARSPLHF
once	TRBV7-2	NA	TRBJ2-7	TGTGCCAGCAGCTTCTCAGGGCTCCAGGAGCAGTACTTC	CASSFSGLQEQYF
NA	TRBV5-1	TRBD1	TRBJ1-6	TGCGCCAGCAGCTTAACCGGGACAGGGAATTCACCCCTCCACTTT	CASSLTGTGNSPLHF
NA	TRBV7-8	NA	TRBJ1-2	TGTGCCAGCAGCCCAGCAACATGGGGGGGAGGCTATGGCTACACCTTC	CASSPATWGGGYGYTF
NA	TRBV3-1/TRBV3-2	TRBD1	TRBJ1-2	TGTGCCAGCAGCCCCCGGGGACAGGGTTCCGGCTACACCTTC	CASSPRGQGSGYTF
NA	TRBV18	TRBD2	TRBJ2-5	TGTGCCAGCTCACCACAACTAGCGGGAGGCAGAGAGACCCAGTACTTC	CASSPQLAGGRETQYF
once	TRBV25-1	NA	TRBJ2-5	TGTGCCAGCAGTTTCTTCCAGGGGCAATCAGAGACCCAGTACTTC	CASSFFQGQSETQYF
NA	TRBV9	NA	TRBJ2-2	TGTGCCAGCAGCCCCCGACGGGGGTCTATCCCCGGGGAGCTGTTTTTT	CASSPRRGSIPGELFF
NA	TRBV6-1	NA	TRBJ1-3	TGTGCCAGCAGTGAAGGTTTAGTCAAGTCTGGAAACACCATATATTTT	CASSEGLVKSGNTIYF
NA	TRBV24-1	TRBD2	TRBJ2-1	TGTGCCACCAGTGGGGAGACTAGCGGAGACAATGAGCAGTTCTTC	CATSGETSGDNEQFF
few	TRBV3-1/TRBV3-2	NA	TRBJ1-2	TGTGCCAGCAGCCAAGATCAGGACAGACATGGCTACACCTTC	CASSQDQDRHGYTF
many	TRBV3-1/TRBV3-2	TRBD2	TRBJ2-7	TGTGCCAGCAGCCGCGCTAGCGGGAGTCTCTCCGAGCAGTACTTC	CASSRASGSLSEQYF
NA	TRBV7-9	NA	TRBJ2-7	TGTGCCAGCGGACTTGGGGTGGGGGAGCAGTACTTC	CASGLGVGEQYF
NA	TRBV5-4	NA	TRBJ2-1	TGTGCCAGCAGCTTGGCTTTTGCGGGCCTTAAAAAAGAGCAGTTCTTC	CASSLAFAGLKKEQFF
once	TRBV5-4	TRBD2	TRBJ2-1	TGTGCCAGCAGCTCAGCCCCTAGCGGGGGGGCCGGTGAGCAGTTCTTC	CASSSAPSGGAGEQFF
NA	TRBV7-8	TRBD1	TRBJ2-7	TGTGCCAGCAGCTTAGCAGGAGACAGGGGGATCAACGAGCAGTACTTC	CASSLAGDRGINEQYF
NA	TRBV7-9	TRBD2	TRBJ2-1	TGTGCCAGCAGCCGAGGGACTAGCGAATACTACAATGAGCAGTTCTTC	CASSRGTSEYYNEQFF
few	TRBV6-5	NA	TRBJ1-6	TGTGCCAGCATATCGAGCGGCTTCGAATCACCCCTCCACTTT	CASISSGFESPLHF
NA	TRBV5-1	NA	TRBJ1-2	TGCGCCAGCAGCTCGGACAGAAACAACTATGGCTACACCTTC	CASSSDRNNYGYTF
NA	TRBV6-2/TRBV6-3	NA	TRBJ2-3	TGTGCCAGCAACCCTAAGCTAGATGGCACAGATACGCAGTATTTT	CASNPKLDGTDTQYF
NA	TRBV11-2	TRBD2	TRBJ2-3	TGTGCCAGCAGCTTAGAGGCGGGGGGATTTTACACAGATACGCAGTATTTT	CASSLEAGGFYTDTQYF
NA	TRBV7-2	NA	TRBJ2-7	TGTGCCAGCAGCTTGGCTTCTTTCAAACCCGGGACTCGAAGGACCGAGCAGTACTTC	CASSLASFKPGTRRTEQYF
NA	TRBV29-1	NA	TRBJ2-2	TGCAGCGTTCCCACAGTCCAGAACACCGGGGAGCTGTTTTTT	CSVPTVQNTGELFF
few	TRBV18	TRBD2	TRBJ2-2	TGTGCCAGCTCACCTTTTCCTAGCGGCACCGGGGAGCTGTTTTTT	CASSPFPSGTGELFF
once	TRBV25-1	TRBD1	TRBJ2-6	TGTGCCAGCAGTGAAGTCGGGACAGCAAGCTCTGGGGCCAACGTCCTGACTTTC	CASSEVGTASSGANVLTF
NA	TRBV6-6	NA	TRBJ2-7	TGTGCCAGCAGTTATGGACTGAGTAGAGCCGAGCAGTACTTC	CASSYGLSRAEQYF
NA	TRBV7-9	TRBD2	TRBJ2-5	TGTGCCAGCAGCCCGACGGCAACTAGCGCCGGGACCCAGTACTTC	CASSPTATSAGTQYF
NA	TRBV4-2	NA	TRBJ1-2	TGTGCCAGCAGCCAAGCCGCGGGAGACTATGGCTACACCTTC	CASSQAAGDYGYTF
few	TRBV12-3/TRBV12-4	TRBD1	TRBJ1-1	TGTGCCAGCAGCAACAGGGGGGAGCGGGCTTTCTTT	CASSNRGERAFF